One and the same sample provided the 20 T cell receptor beta chains below, sequenced in a study (dated by TCRdb to the mid-2010s). The library was obtained by RT-PCR. These reads were obtained on an Illumina MiSeq. The public sequencing data were trimmed at Q25 with fastp and processed into clonotypes with MiXCR by TCRdb, which kept only in-frame beta chains. All rows with the same CDR3 protein become a single entry with the most common DNA and genes. The table for this sample lists hundreds of thousands of distinct CDR3 sequences; about 14% of them were counted only once. 3% to 4.5% of the sample is taken by the ten largest. Sequenced sample: memory CD4+ T cells from blood. These receptors were taken from a female donor in good health, serving as a healthy control.

The J gene is TRBJ1-1, the V gene TRBV10-3; TRBD1 matches at 7 bases. Germline V gives CDR1 ENHRY, CDR2 SYGVKD. Trimming took 6 bases from V and 4 from J; bases not matched to a gene: 14. The CDR3 runs to 16 residues. CDR3 region: CAISPTGVVEGTEAFF. The DNA for the CDR3 is TGTGCCATCAGCCCCACAGGGGTGGTGGAGGGCACTGAAGCTTTCTTT.

This clonotype occurred many times. The chain is built from TRBV24-1 and TRBJ2-3; D not resolved. CDR1 KGHDR and CDR2 SFDVKD come from the germline V gene. The length of the CDR3 is 14 residues. V was cut by 4 bases and J by 2 bases, with 9 bases left in between. The CDR3 sequence: CATSEQSYTDTQYF. In DNA, the CDR3 is TGTGCCACCAGTGAACAGAGTTACACAGATACGCAGTATTTT.

The chain couples TRBV12-3 or TRBV12-4 to TRBJ2-5; D unresolved. The CDR3 has 14 residues. V was cut by 6 bases and J by 2 bases, with 13 bases left in between. The CDR3 nucleotides read TGTGCCAGCAGACCCTCCCGGCGGCAAGAGACCCAGTACTTC. It specifies CASRPSRRQETQYF.

The chain is built from TRBV6-1 and TRBJ2-1, with a weak D call TRBD2 (5 bases). The length of the CDR3 is 15 residues. The V and J ends lost 3 bases and 4 bases respectively, with 13 bases between them. Germline loops: CDR1 MNHNS, CDR2 SASEGT. The DNA of the CDR3 is TGTGCCAGCAGTGATACGCCTAGCTGGTACAATGAGCAGTTCTTC. As protein: CASSDTPSWYNEQFF.

The CDR3 sequence: CASSLKGQGRPFTSWRDTGELFF. The CDR3 DNA follows: TGTGCCAGCAGCTTAAAGGGACAGGGCCGGCCCTTTACTTCTTGGAGAGACACCGGGGAGCTGTTTTTT. This chain uses TRBV7-9 with TRBJ2-2; TRBD1 matches at 9 bases. V lost 2 bases, J lost 3 bases, and 25 bases stayed unmatched. Germline values: CDR1 SEHNR, CDR2 FQNEAQ (reference sequence). This CDR3 has 23 residues.

This clonotype was counted at least ten times. This sequence joins TRBV5-1 and TRBJ2-1, with unresolved D. V lost 4 bases and J lost 5, with 16 bases in between. This CDR3 comprises 15 residues. Looked up from germline, CDR1 is SGHRS and CDR2 is YFSETQ. Written as DNA, the CDR3 is TGCGCCAGCAGCCAATCGGGCCTCACGCACAATGAGCAGTTCTTC. Translation: CASSQSGLTHNEQFF.

CDR3: CASSSGQGENTEAFF. The CDR3 DNA reads as TGTGCCAGCAGCTCGGGACAGGGAGAGAACACTGAAGCTTTCTTT. V usage is TRBV6-5 and J usage is TRBJ1-1; 9 nucleotides match TRBD1. The germline V gene encodes CDR1 MNHEY and CDR2 SVGAGI. J gave up 1 base and V 6 bases, and 6 bases lay outside the gene matches. The CDR3 extends over 15 amino acids.

This clonotype was observed many times. The V call is TRBV7-2, the J call TRBJ2-5; 7 nucleotides line up with TRBD1. Germline V gene sequence: CDR1 SGHTA, CDR2 FQGNSA. The CDR3 has 13 amino acids. The ends lost 6 bases at V and 2 bases at J; junction bases unmatched: 3. This chain's CDR3 is CASSWGQQETQYF. CDR3 coding DNA: TGTGCCAGCAGTTGGGGACAGCAAGAGACCCAGTACTTC.

This clonotype was seen a handful of times. V usage is TRBV6-2 or TRBV6-3 and J usage is TRBJ2-5; 9 bases align to TRBD2. Germline values: CDR1 MNHEY, CDR2 SVGEGT. V was pared by 2 bases and J by 1 base, with 5 bases of the junction left unmatched. This CDR3 has 16 amino acids. The CDR3 bases are TGTGCCAGCAGTTACGTGGCTAGCGGGGTCCAAGAGACCCAGTACTTC. Translating gives CASSYVASGVQETQYF.

There are a few counts of this clonotype. The chain links TRBV5-1 to TRBJ1-6; no firm D call. Germline V gives CDR1 SGHRS, CDR2 YFSETQ. With 0 bases removed from V and 4 bases from J, the gap between germline ends came to 5 bases. The CDR3 is 14 amino acids. CDR3 residues: CASSLEGYNSPLHF. Written as DNA, the CDR3 is TGCGCCAGCAGCTTGGAAGGTTATAATTCACCCCTCCACTTT.

The table lists this clonotype with a few counts. The chain employs TRBV7-3 and TRBJ2-1; possibly TRBD1 or TRBD2 for D (5 bases each). Trimming shortened V by 0 bases and J by 2 bases, and 11 bases separated the two germline ends. This CDR3 is 16 amino acids long. The germline V gene encodes CDR1 SGHTA and CDR2 FQGTGA. The DNA for the CDR3 is TGTGCCAGCAGCTTAACGGGACGGGAAGCCTACAATGAGCAGTTCTTC. It specifies CASSLTGREAYNEQFF.

In this sample, this clonotype turned up many times. Here the CDR3 DNA reads TGTGCCAGCAGCCAAGAGGCCGAGCAGTACTTC. It encodes CASSQEAEQYF. V is TRBV3-1 and J is TRBJ2-7; D gene ambiguous. CDR1 is LGHDT and CDR2 is YNNKEL in the germline V gene (reference sequence). V was pared by 0 bases and J by 6 bases, with 3 bases between. This CDR3 spans 11 amino acids.

Concerning this clonotype itself: A much more abundant neighbour one base away suggests this may be a read error. The final CDR3 position lacks the conserved phenylalanine or tryptophan, pointing to a likely read error. The rearrangement links TRBV20-1 to TRBJ1-1, with D maybe TRBD1 (6 bases). CDR3 size: 13 residues. CDR1 and CDR2 from the germline V gene are DFQATT and SNEGSKA (reference sequence). Trimming took 6 bases from V and 4 from J, leaving 15 bases between them. The CDR3 sequence: CSAGIQGGTEAFL. The CDR3 DNA reads as TGCAGTGCAGGTATACAGGGCGGCACTGAAGCTTTCCTT.

This clonotype appeared many times. The rearrangement links TRBV10-3 to TRBJ2-7; no reliable D call. The CDR3 extends over 12 amino acids. Germline CDR1 reads ENHRY; CDR2 reads SYGVKD. The ends were cut back, 8 bases at V and 4 bases at J, with 12 bases in the middle. CDR3 in DNA: TGTGCCATCGGGCGTACTGGGTACGAGCAGTACTTC. Its protein is CAIGRTGYEQYF.

This clonotype was detected ten times or more. The V and J genes are TRBV29-1 and TRBJ2-5, with D uncertain. Germline lookup yields CDR1 SQVTM and CDR2 ANQGSEA. CDR3 length: 14 amino acids. Trimming took 3 bases from V and 4 from J, leaving 15 bases between them. The DNA for the CDR3 is TGCAGCGTTGAGCCATCCTGGCTCGGAGAGACCCAGTACTTC. Translating gives CSVEPSWLGETQYF.

This clonotype was observed a few times. The V gene is TRBV9, the J gene TRBJ2-1; no clear D. V dropped 4 bases and J dropped 7 bases, with 12 bases sitting between them. The CDR3 length is 13 residues. Per the germline V gene, CDR1 is SGDLS and CDR2 is YYNGEE. The CDR3 loop reads CASSRVNGNEQFF. In DNA form, the CDR3 reads TGTGCCAGCAGCAGGGTAAACGGTAATGAGCAGTTCTTC.

This clonotype was detected only a few times. This chain uses TRBV4-3 with TRBJ2-7; D perhaps matches TRBD2 (5 bases). Deletions cut 0 bases from V and 2 bases from J, with 17 bases between. The germline gives CDR1 LGHNA, CDR2 YSLEER. The CDR3 is made up of 17 amino acids. In nucleotides, the CDR3 is TGCGCCAGCAGCCAAGATCTGACGAGGGCTACTGCCTACGAGCAGTACTTC. The encoded protein is CASSQDLTRATAYEQYF.

This sequence joins TRBV24-1 and TRBJ2-3, with D perhaps matching TRBD1 (6 bases). Trimming left V 5 bases short and J 6 bases short, with 14 bases between. CDR1 and CDR2 (germline): KGHDR, SFDVKD. The CDR3 has 14 amino acids. CDR3 residues: CATSGEQGRDTQYF. CDR3 nucleotide sequence: TGTGCCACCAGTGGCGAACAGGGACGGGATACGCAGTATTTT.

This clonotype was observed at least ten times. This chain joins TRBV20-1 and TRBJ2-5; no reliable D call. This CDR3 is 11 amino acids long. Germline loops: CDR1 DFQATT, CDR2 SNEGSKA (reference sequence). Trimming cost V 1 base and J 4 bases, with 4 bases left between them. Here the CDR3 DNA reads TGCAGTGCTAGAGCCCTAGAGACCCAGTACTTC. Translated: CSARALETQYF.

Ten or more counts support this clonotype. The CDR3 region is CASSSPDRSTEAFF. In DNA, the CDR3 is TGTGCCAGCAGCTCGCCAGACAGGAGCACTGAAGCTTTCTTT. V and J are TRBV5-4 and TRBJ1-1, with D perhaps TRBD1 (6 bases). Germline values: CDR1 SGHNT, CDR2 YYREEE (reference sequence). This CDR3 is built from 14 residues. Trimming removed 3 bases from V and 4 bases from J, with 13 bases in between.